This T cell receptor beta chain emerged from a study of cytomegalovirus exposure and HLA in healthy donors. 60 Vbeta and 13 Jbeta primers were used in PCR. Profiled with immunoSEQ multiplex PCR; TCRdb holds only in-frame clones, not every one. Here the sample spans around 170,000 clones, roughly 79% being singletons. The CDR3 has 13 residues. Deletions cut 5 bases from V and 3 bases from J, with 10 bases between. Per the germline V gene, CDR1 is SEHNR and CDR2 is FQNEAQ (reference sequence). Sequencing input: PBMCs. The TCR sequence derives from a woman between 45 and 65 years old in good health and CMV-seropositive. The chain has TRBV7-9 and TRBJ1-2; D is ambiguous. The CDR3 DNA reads TGTGCCAGCAGCCAAACGGTGGACTATGGCTACACCTTC. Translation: CASSQTVDYGYTF.